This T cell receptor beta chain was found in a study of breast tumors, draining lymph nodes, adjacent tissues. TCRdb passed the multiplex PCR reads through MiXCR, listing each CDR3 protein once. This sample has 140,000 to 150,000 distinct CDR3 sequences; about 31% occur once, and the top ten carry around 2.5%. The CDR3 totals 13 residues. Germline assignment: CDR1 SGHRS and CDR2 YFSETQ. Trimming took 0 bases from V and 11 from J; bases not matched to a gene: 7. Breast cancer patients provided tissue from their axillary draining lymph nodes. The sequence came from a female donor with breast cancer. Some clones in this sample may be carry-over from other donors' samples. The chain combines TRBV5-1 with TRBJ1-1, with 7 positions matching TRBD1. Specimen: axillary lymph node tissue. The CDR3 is CASSLEQGRLAFF. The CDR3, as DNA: TGCGCCAGCAGCTTGGAACAGGGGAGGTTGGCTTTCTTT.